The rows below give T cell receptor beta chains drawn from one sample of a study of T cell responses to AZD1222 COVID-19 vaccine. Measured with immunoSEQ multiplex PCR; TCRdb has only the in-frame clones, and not every one. The repertoire holds about 120,000 clones, with 92% as singletons. The sequenced sample was peripheral blood, obtained 28 days after the second AZD1222 dose. These receptor sequences come from an adult who received the AZD1222 COVID-19 vaccine. The CDR3 runs from the conserved cysteine through the conserved F or W. The D gene is left open where the match is weak. Some rows mark clone size as missing; the rest say once, few, many or name a class of expanded clone.

NA	TRBV27	TRBJ2-5	NA	TGTGCCAGCAGTTTAGGGAGCTATCAAGAGACCCAGTACTTC	CASSLGSYQETQYF
NA	TRBV10-3	TRBJ2-7	NA	TGTGCCATCAGTGAGTCGGGGGACTTCTACGAGCAGTACTTC	CAISESGDFYEQYF
NA	TRBV7-8	TRBJ2-5	NA	TGTGCCAGCAGCCCCTACCTGGGGGGCCCAAGGGAGACCCAGTACTTC	CASSPYLGGPRETQYF
NA	TRBV27	TRBJ1-5	NA	TGTGCCAGCAGTTTGGGCCAGGGTTCGCCCCAGCATTTT	CASSLGQGSPQHF
NA	TRBV27	TRBJ2-7	TRBD1	TGTGCCAGCAGTTTCACCGGGACAGGGTTCTACGAGCAGTACTTC	CASSFTGTGFYEQYF
NA	TRBV28	TRBJ1-4	NA	TGTGCCAGCAGTGAGAGGGGAAAACTGTTTTTT	CASSERGKLFF
NA	TRBV6-2/TRBV6-3	TRBJ2-1	NA	TGTGCCAGCAGTTATGTTGCCACAGTCCCCTACAATGAGCAGTTCTTC	CASSYVATVPYNEQFF
NA	TRBV15	TRBJ1-4	NA	TGTGCCACCAGCACCCAGACAGGCGCTAATGAAAAACTGTTTTTT	CATSTQTGANEKLFF
NA	TRBV7-8	TRBJ1-5	NA	TGTGCCAGCAGCTTCGGAACCGGGAAAAGGGGCAATCAGCCCCAGCATTTT	CASSFGTGKRGNQPQHF
NA	TRBV28	TRBJ1-2	NA	TGTGCCAGCAGTTTGGGTGGACTTATCTATGGCTACACCTTC	CASSLGGLIYGYTF
NA	TRBV23-1	TRBJ2-3	NA	TGCGCCAGCAGCGACTGTGTAGATACGCAGTATTTT	CASSDCVDTQYF
NA	TRBV4-2	TRBJ1-2	NA	TGTGCCAGCAGCCCCGGTCCAGTTGGCTACACCTTC	CASSPGPVGYTF
NA	TRBV10-3	TRBJ1-2	NA	TGTGCCATCAGTGAGGAGGGGGGCCCCTATGGCTACACCTTC	CAISEEGGPYGYTF
NA	TRBV27	TRBJ1-1	TRBD1	TGTGCCAGCAGTCACGACAGGGATGCCACTGAAGCTTTCTTT	CASSHDRDATEAFF
NA	TRBV2	TRBJ1-2	NA	TGTGCCAGCAGTGGTGAACGGGGCTATGGCTACACCTTC	CASSGERGYGYTF
once	TRBV6-5	TRBJ2-1	NA	TGTGCCAGCAGTTCCACATCAAAGCGTAAGCAGTTCTTC	CASSSTSKRKQFF